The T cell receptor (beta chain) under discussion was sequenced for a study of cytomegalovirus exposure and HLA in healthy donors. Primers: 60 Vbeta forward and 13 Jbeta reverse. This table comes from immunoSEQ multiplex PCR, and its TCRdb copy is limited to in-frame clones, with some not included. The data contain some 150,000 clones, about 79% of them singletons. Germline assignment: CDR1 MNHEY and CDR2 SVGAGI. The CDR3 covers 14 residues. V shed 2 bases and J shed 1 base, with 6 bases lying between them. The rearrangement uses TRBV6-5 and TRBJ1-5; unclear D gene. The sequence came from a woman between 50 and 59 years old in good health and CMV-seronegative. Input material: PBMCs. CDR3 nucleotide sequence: TGTGCCAGCAGTTACCAGAAGAGCAATCAGCCCCAGCATTTT. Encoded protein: CASSYQKSNQPQHF.